Shown below are 7 T cell receptor beta chains from a single sample sequenced in a study of blood T cell repertoires in COVID-19. Sequenced by immunoSEQ multiplex PCR; TCRdb stores in-frame clones only, minus some. The sample contains roughly 72,000 clones, 90% of which appear only once. The sample was peripheral blood. All receptors come from a human donor in a cohort sampled during active COVID-19.

The chain uses TRBV6-6 and TRBJ1-3, with 7 bases identical to TRBD1. Germline trimming cut 6 bases from V and 2 bases from J; bases unmatched to any gene: 7. CDR1 and CDR2 from the germline V gene are MNHNY and SVGAGI (reference sequence). The CDR3 extends over 15 amino acids. CDR3 coding DNA: TGTGCCAGCAGCCAACAGGGGACTGCTGGAAACACCATATATTTT. Translated, it gives CASSQQGTAGNTIYF.

The CDR3 DNA is TGTGCCAGCAGTCGACAGGGGCGGCGGGAGCAGTACTTC. Its translation is CASSRQGRREQYF. This sequence joins TRBV12-3 or TRBV12-4 and TRBJ2-7; 8 positions agree with TRBD1. V was clipped by 5 bases and J by 7 bases; unmatched bases: 7. The CDR3 length is 13 residues.

The genes are TRBV9 and TRBJ2-3; D not certain. Germline-derived CDR1 and CDR2 are SGDLS and YYNGEE. V was clipped by 3 bases and J by 2 bases, with 7 bases between them. The CDR3 totals 13 residues. CDR3 nucleotide sequence: TGTGCCAGCAGCGCGCAGTTCACAGATACGCAGTATTTT. Its translation is CASSAQFTDTQYF.

V usage is TRBV5-6 and J usage is TRBJ2-1; the match to TRBD2 covers 8 bases. The V gene end was trimmed by 2 bases and the J gene end by 7 bases; junction bases not matched to a gene: 8. Germline V lookup: CDR1 SGHDT, CDR2 YYEEEE. The CDR3 runs 15 residues. This CDR3 is CASSLPAGGGNEQFF. CDR3 sequence (DNA): TGTGCCAGCAGCTTACCTGCCGGGGGGGGAAATGAGCAGTTCTTC.

This clone was seen a handful of times. The genes are TRBV7-2 and TRBJ2-1; 7 nucleotides agree with TRBD2. There are 14 residues in the CDR3. Germline V gene sequence: CDR1 SGHTA, CDR2 FQGNSA. The V gene end was trimmed by 6 bases and the J gene end by 8 bases; junction bases not matched to a gene: 10. The CDR3 DNA follows: TGTGCCAGCAGTTCAATGGGGGGGGAGTATGAGCAGTTCTTC. Amino acids: CASSSMGGEYEQFF.

V usage is TRBV5-6 and J usage is TRBJ1-6; a possible D gene is TRBD1 (5 bases). This CDR3 spans 17 amino acids. CDR1 is SGHDT, CDR2 YYEEEE, per germline. Trimming pared 2 bases from V and 1 base from J, leaving 13 bases between. This CDR3 reads CASSLIRGRSYNSPLHF. The CDR3, as DNA: TGTGCCAGCAGCTTAATAAGGGGAAGATCCTATAATTCACCCCTCCACTTT.

This chain uses TRBV28 with TRBJ1-4; TRBD1 is a possible D gene (6 bases). The CDR3 contains 15 residues. The germline V and J ends were trimmed by 6 bases and 4 bases, with 15 bases remaining between them. The V gene's germline CDR1 is MDHEN and CDR2 SYDVKM. The CDR3 nucleotides read TGTGCCAGCAGCGAGCATCAGGGGAATAATGAAAAACTGTTTTTT. Its translation: CASSEHQGNNEKLFF.